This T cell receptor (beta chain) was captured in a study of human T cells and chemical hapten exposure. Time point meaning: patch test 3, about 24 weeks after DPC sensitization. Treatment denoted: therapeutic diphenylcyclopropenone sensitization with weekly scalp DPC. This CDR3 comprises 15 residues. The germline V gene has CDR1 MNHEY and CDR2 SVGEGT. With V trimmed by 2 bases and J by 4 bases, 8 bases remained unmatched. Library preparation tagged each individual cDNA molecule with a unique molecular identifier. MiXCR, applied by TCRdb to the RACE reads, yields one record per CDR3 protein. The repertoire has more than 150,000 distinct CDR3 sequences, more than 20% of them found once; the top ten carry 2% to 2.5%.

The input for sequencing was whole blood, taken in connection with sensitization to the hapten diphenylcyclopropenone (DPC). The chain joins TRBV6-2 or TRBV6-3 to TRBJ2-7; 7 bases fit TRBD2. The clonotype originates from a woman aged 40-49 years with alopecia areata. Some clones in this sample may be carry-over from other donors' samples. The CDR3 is CASSYGWRENYEQYF. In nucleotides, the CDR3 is TGTGCCAGCAGTTACGGTTGGCGGGAGAATTACGAGCAGTACTTC.